This T cell receptor beta chain was sequenced during a study of blood T cells in healthy people across ages (dated by TCRdb to between 2014 and 2017). Broadly, across the study: In model experiments, template switching captured about one uniquely barcoded TCR beta cDNA molecule for every two T cells. Using deep sequencing normalized with unique cDNA molecular identifiers, the study measured how TCR beta repertoire diversity changes with age. Four age groups were formed from the donors: young (average roughly 15 years), middle-aged (around 39), aged (under 70) and long-lived (less than 85). To avoid experimental bias, donors of different ages were distributed randomly across sequencing lanes. The study analyzed two additional independent replicas of 1 million unique cDNA reads from the same blood draw for two donors, one aged 18 to 29 and one aged 80 or older. Overall study results and their limits: Compared with the aged group, the long-lived group had more naive CD4+ T cells, fewer expanded clones and increased TCR diversity, a pattern suggesting age selection. The CMV infection status of donors was not known, potentially confounding age-related changes in expanded clonotypes. Estimates of total diversity based on one million sequenced T cells were regarded as lower bounds and as underestimates. Observed TCR beta diversity per million T cells fell roughly linearly with age, and a significant reduction was already apparent by age roughly 40. Because profiling used bulk unsorted PBMCs, naive and antigen-experienced compartments could not be compared conclusively. A strong correlation was found between observed TCR beta diversity and the percentage of naive T cells measured by flow cytometry.

The roughly 39 donors, aged about 6 to 95 years, were systemically healthy Caucasian individuals from Russia. Around 9.7 milliliters of peripheral blood were collected from each donor into EDTA-treated Vacutainer tubes. PBMCs were isolated by Ficoll-Paque density-gradient centrifugation, with at least 6 million obtained per sample. Trizol reagent was used to extract total RNA from the PBMCs, yielding at least 6 micrograms per sample. Naive CD45RAhigh/CD27high T cell percentages were measured by flow cytometry on a PBMC aliquot from every donor. Details on this clonotype: There is no known antigen for this receptor. Nothing much larger sits one base from this clone, and base qualities are not available.

The method was 5' RACE. TCRdb shows the sequencer as Illumina HiSeq 2500. A second roughly 6 to 12 cycle PCR used a sample-barcoded 5' primer and a J-beta primer mix. Each TCR beta cDNA molecule received a unique molecular identifier from a template-switch 5' adaptor carrying 12 random nucleotides. At least 3 million CDR3-containing paired-end reads were obtained from each sample. All of the RNA was converted into first-strand cDNA using the Mint cDNA synthesis kit, with a TRBC-specific oligonucleotide serving as the primer. After uracil-DNA glycosylase treatment, a first 18-cycle PCR used universal primers M1SS and BC2_uni_R on all cDNA. Under the source paper's analysis protocol: For normalization, 1 million high-quality reads, each with a distinct molecular identifier, were randomly selected from each sample. Instead of being binned into consensus sequences, reads that shared molecular identifiers were thrown out. MiTCR, run with a Q25 quality threshold and the strictest error-elimination algorithm, handled CDR3 identification, clonotype clustering and error correction. A nonparametric unseen species model using Euler transformation provided a lower-bound estimate of total TCR beta diversity. The public reads were quality trimmed at Q25 with fastp and then assembled into clones with MiXCR by TCRdb, keeping productive beta chains. Entries that share a CDR3 protein sequence are merged under the most common genes and DNA. TCRdb's processing, not the authors', yielded these V and J calls. Recorded for this sample are about a million distinct CDR3 sequences; roughly 47% of them occurred a single time. About a fifth of the sample is taken by the ten largest.

Trimming takes 6 bases from V and 7 bases from J, and the germline ends sit 19 bases apart. From its cysteine to its phenylalanine, the CDR3 spans 15 amino acids. The CDR3 DNA has 45 bases and is translated from base 1. CDR1 is given as DFQATT and CDR2 as SNEGSKA, both from the germline V gene (reference sequence). The TCR sequence derives from a woman aged 60-75 years in good health. The sequenced sample was blood. Recombination joined TRBV20-1 with TRBJ1-6, with no confidently assigned D gene. The nucleotide sequence reads TGCAGTGCCCCAATGCTCGGGTCCGAAAATTCACCCCTCCACTTT. Translated, it gives CSAPMLGSENSPLHF.